What follows are 29 T cell receptor beta chains derived from one specimen sequenced in a study of CD4 T cells in relation to SARS-CoV-2 and coronaviruses. Their antigens remain unidentified. The table came from immunoSEQ multiplex PCR; TCRdb's copy has only in-frame clones and leaves some out. The sample has about 36,000 clones, 77% seen once. Source material: memory CD4+ T cells from PBMCs, cultured in vitro. The receptors derive from an adult with COVID-19.

V is TRBV6-9 and J is TRBJ1-5; TRBD1 aligns across 7 bases. The V segment lost 2 bases and the J segment 0 bases; nucleotides outside the gene matches: 13. From germline, CDR1 is MNHGY and CDR2 SVAAGI. The length of the CDR3 is 19 residues. DNA for the CDR3: TGTGCCAGCAGTTATCCGCGACAGGGTGTCTTTTATAGCAATCAGCCCCAGCATTTT. Translating it yields CASSYPRQGVFYSNQPQHF.

This clone has a handful of counts. V gene TRBV5-6 combines with J gene TRBJ2-5, with TRBD2 as a possible D gene (5 bases). The germline CDR1 and CDR2 sequences are SGHDT and YYEEEE. This CDR3 has 17 residues. V was trimmed by 0 bases and J by 1 base, leaving 16 bases between them. CDR3 DNA sequence: TGTGCCAGCAGCTTGGGCCGGACCCGGGGTCGCCAAGAGACCCAGTACTTC. Encoded protein: CASSLGRTRGRQETQYF.

The chain is built from TRBV19 and TRBJ2-7, with TRBD1 identical over 7 bases. The V gene's germline CDR1 is LNHDA and CDR2 SQIVND (reference sequence). The CDR3 totals 15 residues. After removal of 8 bases from V and 4 bases from J, the junction contained 14 bases not matched to a gene. The CDR3 DNA is TGTGCCAGTTCTAGACAGGGAACGGGCGATTACGAGCAGTACTTC. It yields the protein CASSRQGTGDYEQYF.

This rearrangement joins TRBV12-3 or TRBV12-4 to TRBJ2-5; D not certain. This CDR3 contains 13 residues. Between the trimmed V and J ends, which lost 4 bases and 13 bases, there was a span of 19 bases. CDR3 region: CASSYKLAQNPYF. The CDR3 nucleotides are TGTGCCAGCAGTTACAAATTGGCCCAGAACCCGTACTTC.

The genes are TRBV29-1 and TRBJ2-3, with D unresolved. This CDR3 is 12 amino acids long. Deletions cut 4 bases from V and 2 bases from J, with 7 bases between. In germline, CDR1 is SQVTM, CDR2 ANQGSEA. The CDR3 sequence: CSVGVDTDTQYF. The CDR3 nucleotides are TGCAGCGTTGGTGTAGACACAGATACGCAGTATTTT.

The V call is TRBV6-5, the J call TRBJ2-1, with a tentative D call TRBD2 (6 bases). Germline CDR1 is MNHEY and CDR2 is SVGAGI. With 6 bases removed from V and 8 bases from J, the gap between germline ends came to 17 bases. This CDR3 spans 14 amino acids. The CDR3 DNA is TGTGCCAGCAGCCGGGGGTCCTGGCACTATGAGCAGTTCTTC. This gives the protein CASSRGSWHYEQFF.

The chain carries TRBV6-5 and TRBJ2-3; 11 bases fit TRBD2. The CDR3 length is 15 residues. CDR1 is MNHEY, CDR2 SVGAGI, per germline. Germline trimming cut 7 bases from V and 3 bases from J; bases unmatched to any gene: 6. The CDR3 reads CASKLAGGFTDTQYF. As DNA, the CDR3 is TGTGCCAGCAAATTAGCGGGAGGGTTTACAGATACGCAGTATTTT.

V and J are TRBV7-2 and TRBJ1-2; D is undetermined. The CDR3 spans 14 residues. In germline, CDR1 is SGHTA, CDR2 FQGNSA. Trimming shortened V by 2 bases and J by 1 base, and 8 bases separated the two germline ends. The CDR3 loop is CASSLTDLNYGYTF. CDR3 nucleotide sequence: TGTGCCAGCAGCTTAACCGATCTTAACTATGGCTACACCTTC.

V and J are TRBV6-1 and TRBJ1-4; maybe TRBD1 (6 bases). CDR3 length equals 16 residues. Trimming stripped 2 bases from V and 5 bases from J, with 15 bases between. Germline V lookup: CDR1 MNHNS, CDR2 SASEGT. The CDR3 protein is CASSEFQGKVNEKLFF. For the CDR3, the DNA is TGTGCCAGCAGTGAATTCCAGGGGAAGGTAAATGAAAAACTGTTTTTT.

This rearrangement joins TRBV13 to TRBJ1-1; D possibly corresponds to TRBD1 (5 bases). The V and J ends lost 3 bases and 2 bases respectively, with 16 bases between them. The CDR3 contains 16 residues. Germline values: CDR1 PRHDT, CDR2 FYEKMQ (reference sequence). The CDR3 DNA is TGTGCCAGCAGCTTCCTCTTCGCAGGGTCCAACACTGAAGCTTTCTTT. Encoded protein: CASSFLFAGSNTEAFF.

V and J are TRBV3-1 (or the pseudogene TRBV3-2) and TRBJ2-7; D gene unclear. The CDR3 is made up of 14 amino acids. Germline CDR1 LGHDT, CDR2 YNNKEL (reference sequence). V dropped 4 bases and J dropped 1 base, with 11 bases sitting between them. As DNA, the CDR3 is TGTGCCAGCAGCCCCCTTGTGGGATCCTACGAGCAGTACTTC. This translates into CASSPLVGSYEQYF.

This clone was observed a single time. The chain carries TRBV19 and TRBJ2-1; TRBD2 agrees at 12 bases. Looked up from germline, CDR1 is LNHDA and CDR2 is SQIVND (reference sequence). The CDR3 is made up of 16 amino acids. V was pared by 2 bases and J by 9 bases, with 8 bases of the junction left unmatched. The CDR3 coding sequence is TGTGCCAGTAGTATACGACTAGCGGGAGATTTCGTTGAGCAGTTCTTC. Residues: CASSIRLAGDFVEQFF.

J is TRBJ1-2 and V is TRBV3-1 (or the pseudogene TRBV3-2), with a tentative D call TRBD1 (5 bases). Trimming removed 2 bases at V and 2 bases at J, with 9 bases between. The CDR3 spans 14 residues. Germline V gene data show CDR1 as LGHDT and CDR2 as YNNKEL (reference sequence). CDR3 region: CASSQQDINYGYTF. For the CDR3, the DNA is TGTGCCAGCAGCCAACAGGACATCAACTATGGCTACACCTTC.

This sequence joins TRBV9 and TRBJ2-2, with D perhaps assigned TRBD1 or TRBD2 (5 bases each). Germline CDR1 reads SGDLS; CDR2 reads YYNGEE. CDR3 length: 14 amino acids. Trimming pared 6 bases from V and 2 bases from J, leaving 11 bases between. CDR3 sequence: CASTGTSNTGELFF. In DNA form, the CDR3 reads TGTGCCAGCACCGGGACGAGTAACACCGGGGAGCTGTTTTTT.

The chain has TRBV5-8 and TRBJ2-1; no reliable D call. V was trimmed by 4 bases and J by 0 bases, leaving 14 bases between them. This CDR3 is 16 amino acids long. In germline, CDR1 is SGHTS, CDR2 YDEGEE. CDR3 loop: CASSPLLAFSYNEQFF. CDR3 in DNA: TGTGCCAGCAGCCCCCTGTTGGCGTTCTCCTACAATGAGCAGTTCTTC. The full variable domain, its missing parts supplied by reference TRBV5-8 and TRBJ2-1, is EAGVTQSPTHLIKTRGQQATLRCSPISGHTSVYWYQQALGLGLQFLLWYDEGEERNRGNFPPRFSGRQFPNYSSELNVNALELEDSALYLCASSPLLAFSYNEQFFGPGTRLTVL.

The CDR3 sequence: CASSGLGLGGGNEQFF. In DNA form, the CDR3 reads TGCGCCAGCAGCGGTTTGGGTTTAGGGGGAGGAAATGAGCAGTTCTTC. The chain employs TRBV4-1 and TRBJ2-1; D tentatively fits TRBD1 or TRBD2 (6 bases each). This CDR3 has 16 residues. In germline, CDR1 is MGHRA, CDR2 YSYEKL. Deletions cut 5 bases from V and 7 bases from J, with 21 bases between.

The chain joins TRBV18 to TRBJ2-4; TRBD1 aligns across 9 bases. The CDR3 length is 14 residues. Trimming took 2 bases from V and 11 from J; bases not matched to a gene: 7. CDR1 is KGHSH, CDR2 LQKENI, per germline. The CDR3 is CASSPGTGQLFQYF. Written as DNA, the CDR3 is TGTGCCAGCTCACCAGGGACAGGGCAATTATTTCAGTACTTC.

DNA of the CDR3: TGTGCCAGCAGCGTAGCTGGGACCTTTACCACTGAAGCTTTCTTT. Its protein product is CASSVAGTFTTEAFF. The rearrangement links TRBV9 to TRBJ1-1, with a possible D match to TRBD1 (5 bases). CDR1 is SGDLS and CDR2 is YYNGEE in the germline V gene. The CDR3 extends over 15 amino acids. The V gene lost 0 bases and the J gene lost 4 bases, with 13 bases spanning the gap.

This clone was counted a single time. The J gene is TRBJ2-6, the V gene TRBV5-1; D is ambiguous. The germline V gene encodes CDR1 SGHRS and CDR2 YFSETQ. The CDR3 spans 18 residues. Trimming removed 0 bases from V and 1 base from J, with 14 bases in between. The CDR3 reads CASSLAAGWGSGANVLTF. CDR3 sequence (DNA): TGCGCCAGCAGCTTGGCTGCCGGATGGGGTTCTGGGGCCAACGTCCTGACTTTC.

The gene calls are TRBV6-5 and TRBJ1-1, with D maybe TRBD1 (6 bases). The CDR3 is made up of 14 amino acids. Trimming removed 10 bases from V and 2 bases from J, with 17 bases in between. Germline-derived CDR1 and CDR2 are MNHEY and SVGAGI. CDR3 nucleotide sequence: TGTGCCACCCGGCTAGGGGGGTTCAACACTGAAGCTTTCTTT. Its translation: CATRLGGFNTEAFF.

This chain joins TRBV6-5 and TRBJ1-4; 7 positions match TRBD1. Per the germline V gene, CDR1 is MNHEY and CDR2 is SVGAGI. The CDR3 covers 15 residues. J lost 5 bases, V lost 5 bases, and 8 bases had no gene match. The CDR3, as DNA: TGTGCCAGCAGTAAAAGGACAGGTTGGAATGAAAAACTGTTTTTT. Protein sequence: CASSKRTGWNEKLFF.

By frequency in the sample, this clone is medium-sized (0.01 to 0.1%). The chain uses TRBV19 and TRBJ1-1; 9 nucleotides match TRBD1. The CDR3 is made up of 14 amino acids. The germline CDR1 and CDR2 sequences are LNHDA and SQIVND (reference sequence). The V gene end was trimmed by 4 bases and the J gene end by 6 bases; junction bases not matched to a gene: 6. CDR3 protein: CASSRGQGTAEAFF. The CDR3 DNA reads TGTGCCAGTAGTAGGGGACAGGGTACTGCTGAAGCTTTCTTT.

The genes are TRBV7-9 and TRBJ2-7; D remains unclear. Germline V gene lookup returns CDR1 SEHNR and CDR2 FQNEAQ (reference sequence). CDR3 length: 14 amino acids. V shed 1 base and J shed 5 bases, with 12 bases lying between them. In nucleotides, the CDR3 is TGTGCCAGCAGCTTAGAGGCCTCAGGAAACGAGCAGTACTTC. It is translated as CASSLEASGNEQYF. Using reference TRBV7-9 and TRBJ2-7 for the parts outside the CDR3, the full variable domain is DTGVSQNPRHKITKRGQNVTFRCDPISEHNRLYWYRQTLGQGPEFLTYFQNEAQLEKSRLLSDRFSAERPKGSFSTLEIQRTEQGDSAMYLCASSLEASGNEQYFGPGTRLTVT.

The V gene is TRBV12-3 or TRBV12-4, the J gene TRBJ2-4, with 7 bases lining up with TRBD2. After removal of 1 base from V and 9 bases from J, the junction contained 0 bases not matched to a gene. The CDR3 runs to 12 residues. CDR3 sequence: CASSLGGGIQYF. CDR3 DNA sequence: TGTGCCAGCAGTTTAGGGGGGGGCATTCAGTACTTC.

This rearrangement joins TRBV30 to TRBJ1-3; 7 bases align to TRBD1. CDR3 length: 16 amino acids. Trimming removed 0 bases from V and 1 base from J; junction bases left unmatched: 6. Germline V gives CDR1 GTSNPN, CDR2 SVGIG (reference sequence). The CDR3 coding sequence is TGTGCCTGGAGTGTAAAGGGGGCTCAATCTGGAAACACCATATATTTT. Translation gives CAWSVKGAQSGNTIYF.

The chain has TRBV29-1 and TRBJ2-5; D is uncertain. CDR1 and CDR2 from the germline V gene are SQVTM and ANQGSEA. Trimming took 5 bases from V and 0 from J, leaving 13 bases between them. The CDR3 is 14 amino acids. The CDR3 sequence: CSVSVNFYQETQYF. The CDR3 nucleotides are TGCAGCGTTAGTGTCAACTTCTACCAAGAGACCCAGTACTTC.

This chain joins TRBV14 and TRBJ2-7; TRBD2 agrees at 13 bases. After removal of 4 bases from V and 11 bases from J, the junction contained 8 bases not matched to a gene. Germline lookup yields CDR1 SGHDN and CDR2 FVKESK. The CDR3 sequence is 14 residues long. CDR3 coding DNA: TGTGCCAGCAGCCCGACCGGGACTAGCGGGATGAAGTACTTC. It specifies CASSPTGTSGMKYF.

The rearrangement uses TRBV7-9 and TRBJ2-1; 9 bases are shared with TRBD2. Trimming cost V 5 bases and J 10 bases; bases outside gene matches: 18. CDR1 is SEHNR, CDR2 FQNEAQ, per germline (reference sequence). CDR3 size: 17 residues. This CDR3 is CASSHPQWREGLLEQFF. The CDR3 region has the DNA TGTGCCAGCAGCCACCCCCAGTGGCGGGAGGGCCTTTTGGAGCAGTTCTTC.

This chain connects TRBV6-5 to TRBJ2-1; 7 bases line up with TRBD2. The CDR3 spans 14 residues. CDR1 and CDR2 from the germline V gene are MNHEY and SVGAGI. Unmatched junction bases numbered 6, after V lost 5 bases and J lost 5 bases. CDR3 DNA: TGTGCCAGCAGTCAGCGGGATGAGGACAATGAGCAGTTCTTC. Translating it yields CASSQRDEDNEQFF.